A selection of T cell receptor beta chains follows, all from one sample in a study of regulatory T cells in long-lasting Graves disease. TCRdb independently ran MiXCR on the multiplex PCR reads; one entry per CDR3 protein. The sample shows hundreds of thousands of distinct CDR3 sequences, roughly a sixth of them seen only once. This sample also belongs to another study, concerning T cells in Graves' hyperthyroidism and ophthalmopathy.

Material: peripheral blood mononuclear cells (PBMCs), obtained at new diagnosis, from a patient treated with antithyroid drugs. The receptors come from a woman aged 35 to 60 with Graves disease. Both conserved end residues are part of each CDR3. The D gene is left open where the match is weak. Clone sizes are given selectively: once, few, many, or a class where the clone is expanded.

cdr3_length d_call j_call clone_size v_call cdr3_nt cdr3_aa
16 NA TRBJ1-4 NA TRBV28 TGTGCCAGCAGCCTTAGACCCAGGGAGGTAGATGAAAAACTGTTTTTT CASSLRPREVDEKLFF
14 NA TRBJ2-7 many TRBV20-1 TGCAGTGCTAGGGGCAGGGGTGCCTCCTACGAGCAGTACTTC CSARGRGASYEQYF
14 NA TRBJ1-4 NA TRBV6-1 TGTGCCAGCAGTGAAGTCGGCTACGGGGAAAAACTGTTTTTT CASSEVGYGEKLFF
13 NA TRBJ1-2 many TRBV7-2 TGTGCCAGCAGCTTAGCTGAGGGGATCGGCTACACCTTC CASSLAEGIGYTF
17 TRBD1 TRBJ2-3 many TRBV18 TGTGCCAGCTCACCTGGGCTGGGGACAGGGTACACAGATACGCAGTATTTT CASSPGLGTGYTDTQYF
20 TRBD2 TRBJ2-3 NA TRBV11-2 TGTGCCAGCAGCTCCGGACTAGCGGGGGGGACTCATCTCCGCGCAGATACGCAGTATTTT CASSSGLAGGTHLRADTQYF
13 NA TRBJ2-7 many TRBV5-4 TGTGCCAGCAGCGACGGACAGATGTACGAGCAGTACTTC CASSDGQMYEQYF
15 NA TRBJ1-1 many TRBV2 TGTGCCAGCAGTGAGGGGGCCGTGGGGGAAGCTGAAGCTTTCTTT CASSEGAVGEAEAFF
14 NA TRBJ2-1 many TRBV12-5 TGTGCTAGTGGTTCCTGGACTAAATACAATGAGCAGTTCTTC CASGSWTKYNEQFF
15 NA TRBJ2-6 NA TRBV6-5 TGTGCCAGCAGTTTCGACAACTCTGGGGCCAACGTCCTGACTTTC CASSFDNSGANVLTF
15 TRBD2 TRBJ2-7 many TRBV28 TGTGCCAGCAGTTCTAGCGGGGGGGACTCCTACGAGCAGTACTTC CASSSSGGDSYEQYF
12 NA TRBJ1-2 many TRBV6-1 TGTGCCAGCACCGAACAGATCTATGGCTACACCTTC CASTEQIYGYTF
16 TRBD1 TRBJ1-4 many TRBV3-1 TGTGCCAGCAGCCAATCATCAGGGGGAACTAATGAAAAACTGTTTTTT CASSQSSGGTNEKLFF
15 NA TRBJ1-2 few TRBV19 TGTGCCAGTTTTTTCCGGACAAGGGGGAATGAGGGCTACACCTTC CASFFRTRGNEGYTF
16 TRBD1 TRBJ1-5 many TRBV12-3/TRBV12-4 TGTGCCAGCAGTTTAGGAGGGACAGGGTGGAATCAGCCCCAGCATTTT CASSLGGTGWNQPQHF
14 TRBD2 TRBJ2-7 NA TRBV5-1 TGCGCCAGCAGCGCGCGGGGGGGGCCCTACGAGCAGTACTTC CASSARGGPYEQYF
14 TRBD2 TRBJ2-7 many TRBV6-1 TGTGCCAGCAAGCGGGCGGGGGTCGCCTACGAGCAGTACTTC CASKRAGVAYEQYF
14 TRBD1 TRBJ2-1 NA TRBV12-3/TRBV12-4 TGTGCCAGCAGTTTAATAGGACAGGGGGTTGAGCAGTTCTTC CASSLIGQGVEQFF
18 TRBD2 TRBJ2-1 NA TRBV3-1 TGTGCCAGCAGCCAAGATGTGCGACTAGCGGGGGGGCAGATTGAGCAGTTCTTC CASSQDVRLAGGQIEQFF
15 NA TRBJ2-7 many TRBV11-2 TGTGCCAGCAGCTTAGTGGTGACGGTCTCCTACGAGCAGTACTTC CASSLVVTVSYEQYF
12 TRBD1 TRBJ1-2 many TRBV6-1 TGTGCCAGCAGGGGACAGGCCCATGGCTACACCTTC CASRGQAHGYTF
16 TRBD2 TRBJ2-1 NA TRBV19 TGTGCCAGTAGTCGAGGACTAGCGGGGGGGTTCTATGAGCAGTTCTTC CASSRGLAGGFYEQFF
15 TRBD1 TRBJ1-1 few TRBV6-1 TGTGCCAGCACCCTTCACGTTGACAGGGGCACTGAAGCTTTCTTT CASTLHVDRGTEAFF
15 TRBD1 TRBJ1-4 NA TRBV13 TGTGCCAGCAGCCAAGGGACAGATTCTAATGAAAAACTGTTTTTT CASSQGTDSNEKLFF
15 NA TRBJ2-7 many TRBV28 TGTGCCAGCCAAAAGGGGGGGGTGAGGGCAAGCGAGCAGTACTTC CASQKGGVRASEQYF
14 NA TRBJ2-5 NA TRBV7-2 TGTGCCAGCAGCATTCCAGGGGGGGGAGAGACCCAGTACTTC CASSIPGGGETQYF
13 NA TRBJ2-7 many TRBV27 TGTGCCAGCAGTTACGTTCCCTCCTACGAGCAGTACTTC CASSYVPSYEQYF
14 TRBD2 TRBJ2-3 few TRBV27 TGTGCCAGCAGTTTTAGCGGGGGAAAAGATACGCAGTATTTT CASSFSGGKDTQYF